These T cell receptor beta chains were read from a single sample in a study of CD4 T cells in relation to SARS-CoV-2 and coronaviruses. Their antigens are not known. Clones were read by immunoSEQ multiplex PCR, and TCRdb kept only the in-frame ones, dropping some. This sample has about 24,000 clones, with around four fifths found just once. Material for sequencing was CD4+ T cells from PBMCs, cultured in vitro. These TCRs come from a human donor in good health. CDR3s include the opening cysteine and the closing phenylalanine or tryptophan.

V | CDR3
TRBV5-6 | CASSYLGFGRASTDTQYF
TRBV24-1 | CATSDLRDRGHNEQFF
TRBV5-6 | CASSFLAGDEQYF
TRBV15 | CATNRGAHLSNQPQHF
TRBV11-2 | CASSVALAGGQETQYF
TRBV18 | CASSSQGSAGNQPQHF
TRBV7-9 | CASSLLGEGNSPLHF
TRBV10-3 | CASSAGGSNEQFF
TRBV5-1 | CASSRTARAGTGELFF
TRBV7-8 | CASSLALTSGRAGGNEQFF
TRBV6-1 | CASSEGGPPPYF
TRBV5-1 | CASSFDRADSPLHF
TRBV3-1/TRBV3-2 | CASSQVTGGTEAFF
TRBV13 | CASSLGGPTRGYTF
TRBV29-1 | CSVREDTQYF
TRBV20-1 | CSATGANVLTF
TRBV2 | CASSAGGIQYF
TRBV28 | CASSGKGLSSLSHEQFF
TRBV6-5 | CASKRQGAATEAFF
TRBV3-1/TRBV3-2 | CASAPRGMNTEAFF
TRBV30 | CAWSGRGGNYGYTF
TRBV5-8 | CASSNGRTSIGNQPQHF
TRBV19 | CASSITGAGNIQYF
TRBV5-1 | CASRGRREAFF
TRBV7-3 | CASSPAAGGLEQFF
TRBV7-9 | CASSLSGGRGSNQPQHF
TRBV12-3/TRBV12-4 | CASSLTFYEQYF
TRBV9 | CASSIRASGRNHNEQFF
TRBV5-1 | CASRPSLTNSPLHF
TRBV19 | CASRGGQGPLEQYF
TRBV3-1/TRBV3-2 | CASSLPSVGTQTETQYF
TRBV21-1 | CASSKALGGEDTQYF
TRBV6-5 | CASSKTGPNTEAFF
TRBV27 | CASSLLNSGAGQPQHF
TRBV19 | CASKGSSNQPQHF
TRBV30 | CAWSPGRAIPSYNEQFF
TRBV19 | CASQKGRGTANTEAFF
TRBV18 | CASSRGPANTDTQYF
TRBV6-5 | CASTTDPGHEQFF
TRBV5-5 | CASSLLTGGLYGYTF
TRBV30 | CAWSVGYNEQFF
TRBV3-1/TRBV3-2 | CASRSHYNEQFF
TRBV19 | CASSPGALFYNEQFF
TRBV6-1 | CASSEYTSSTDTQYF
TRBV6-2/TRBV6-3 | CASSYSPPSGIYNEQFF
TRBV7-3 | CASSLFAGVGETQYF
TRBV10-3 | CATQLFSEGLMTEAFF
TRBV7-3 | CASSFARDSGELFF
TRBV19 | CASSMGREDFSSYNEQFF
TRBV30 | CASTGPSLAYEQYF